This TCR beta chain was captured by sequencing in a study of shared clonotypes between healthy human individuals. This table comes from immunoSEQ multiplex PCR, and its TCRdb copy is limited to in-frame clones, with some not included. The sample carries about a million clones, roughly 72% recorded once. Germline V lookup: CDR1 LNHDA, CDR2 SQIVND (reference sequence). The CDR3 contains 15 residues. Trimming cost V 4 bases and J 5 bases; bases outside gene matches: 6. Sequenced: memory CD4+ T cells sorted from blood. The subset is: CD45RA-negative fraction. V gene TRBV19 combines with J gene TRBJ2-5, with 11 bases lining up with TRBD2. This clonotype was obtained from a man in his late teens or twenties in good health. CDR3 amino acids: CASSSLAGGWETQYF. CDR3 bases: TGTGCCAGTAGTAGTCTAGCGGGAGGATGGGAGACCCAGTACTTC. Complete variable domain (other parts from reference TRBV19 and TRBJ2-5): DGGITQSPKYLFRKEGQNVTLSCEQNLNHDAMYWYRQDPGQGLRLIYYSQIVNDFQKGDIAEGYSVSREKKESFPLTVTSAQKNPTAFYLCASSSLAGGWETQYFGPGTRLLVL.